The subject of this entry is one TCR beta chain. What it binds is unknown. An end of the junction does not agree with germline; a read error may underlie this. The sample originates from a study of molecular identifiers for immune sequencing clone quantification. General observations from the study: Among some 990,000 naive cells, as was reported, spiked Jurkat TCR RNA from one cell was detectable. Over 98% of effector molecules, yet under 1% of naive-cell molecules, were held by clones above 20 RNA copies.

Germline CDR1 is SGHTA and CDR2 is FQGNSA. The length of the CDR3 is 13 residues. Naive CD8 T cell sorting was performed on the CD8+CD4-CCR7+CD45RA+ phenotype. For bulk TCR libraries, previously described methods and listed TCR primers were used. TCRdb reprocessed the PCR reads with MiXCR, giving one entry per CDR3 protein. The data show 50,000 to 65,000 distinct CDR3 sequences, about 23% seen once. The chain recombines TRBV7-2 with TRBJ2-7; no clear D. Sequenced: naive CD8+ T cells from blood, with Jurkat cell RNA spiked in. Subset in this sample: FACS-sorted CD8+CD4-CCR7+CD45RA+ naive T cells. This receptor was identified in a human donor in good health. Some libraries in this study had Jurkat cell RNA spiked in. CDR3 residues: CARSLSVGYEQYF. The CDR3 DNA sequence: TGTGCCCGCAGCTTAAGTGTGGGGTACGAGCAGTACTTC. Full variable domain (rest looked up from reference TRBV7-2 and TRBJ2-7): GAGVSQSPSNKVTEKGKDVELRCDPISGHTALYWYRQSLGQGLEFLIYFQGNSAPDKSGLPSDRFSAERTGGSVSTLTIQRTQQEDSAVYLCARSLSVGYEQYFGPGTRLTVT.